These T cell receptor beta chains were read from a single sample in a study of T-cell reconstitution after alpha-beta-depleted transplantation in children. MiXCR, run by TCRdb on the PCR reads, gives a single entry per CDR3 protein. The sample has about 640,000 distinct CDR3 sequences; about 15% are singletons. Sequencing used PBMCs from the stem cell graft donor, obtained from the stem cell graft. The receptors come from a human donor who donated a stem cell graft to a child with acute myeloid leukemia. Each CDR3 is given with its conserved first and last residue. Each record gives: CDR3 protein, CDR3 DNA, V gene, J gene, clone size, D gene. The D gene is left open where the match is weak. The listing skips clone size in some rows; elsewhere it reads once, few, many or a size class.

CSASGTGTYNEQFF	TGCAGTGCTAGTGGGACAGGCACATACAATGAGCAGTTCTTC	TRBV20-1	TRBJ2-1	many	TRBD1
CSVAPQDSAGELFF	TGCAGCGTTGCCCCGCAAGACTCCGCCGGGGAGCTGTTTTTT	TRBV29-1	TRBJ2-2	few	-
CATSDRRTGGNEQFF	TGTGCCACCAGTGACCGTCGGACAGGGGGCAATGAGCAGTTCTTC	TRBV24-1	TRBJ2-1	-	TRBD1
CATSRARNEQFF	TGTGCCACCAGCAGGGCTCGGAATGAGCAGTTCTTC	TRBV15	TRBJ2-1	many	-
CASSYSPALDATNEKLFF	TGTGCCAGCAGTTACTCCCCGGCGTTAGATGCAACTAATGAAAAACTGTTTTTT	TRBV6-2/TRBV6-3	TRBJ1-4	many	-
CASSRRNTEYEQYF	TGTGCCAGCAGCCGCCGCAACACCGAATACGAGCAGTACTTC	TRBV12-3/TRBV12-4	TRBJ2-7	few	-
CASSQDLGQGADNEQFF	TGTGCCAGCAGCCAAGATCTTGGGCAGGGGGCCGACAATGAGCAGTTCTTC	TRBV14	TRBJ2-1	few	TRBD1
CSAPPEGSYNEQFF	TGCAGTGCCCCCCCTGAGGGCTCCTACAATGAGCAGTTCTTC	TRBV20-1	TRBJ2-1	-	-
CASSPRASLSSYNEQFF	TGTGCCAGCAGCCCCCGGGCATCCCTGAGCTCCTACAATGAGCAGTTCTTC	TRBV7-3	TRBJ2-1	-	-
CASSYPRDSYEQYF	TGTGCCAGCAGTTACCCCCGGGATTCCTACGAGCAGTACTTC	TRBV6-2/TRBV6-3	TRBJ2-7	few	-
CSADPGATQYF	TGCAGTGCTGATCCAGGGGCTACGCAGTATTTT	TRBV20-1	TRBJ2-3	many	-
CSAREAGGGSPLHF	TGCAGTGCTAGAGAGGCAGGGGGAGGATCACCCCTCCACTTT	TRBV20-1	TRBJ1-6	many	TRBD1
CASSEQGLGWRKGFF	TGTGCCAGCAGTGAACAGGGACTCGGTTGGAGAAAAGGTTTCTTT	TRBV27	TRBJ1-1	many	-
CASSLGGRTEQFF	TGTGCCAGCAGCTTAGGGGGGCGCACTGAGCAGTTCTTC	TRBV7-2	TRBJ2-1	many	-
CASSEGQGRNSPLHF	TGCGCCAGCAGCGAGGGACAGGGTAGAAATTCACCCCTCCACTTT	TRBV5-1	TRBJ1-6	few	TRBD1
CSARGRDSQPQHF	TGCAGTGCTAGAGGGCGGGATAGTCAGCCCCAGCATTTT	TRBV20-1	TRBJ1-5	many	-
CASSLQGIGAGNTIYF	TGTGCCAGCAGTTTACAGGGGATAGGCGCTGGAAACACCATATATTTT	TRBV12-3/TRBV12-4	TRBJ1-3	many	-
CASSFSVLGGINTEAFF	TGTGCCAGCAGCTTCTCCGTTCTTGGGGGGATAAACACTGAAGCTTTCTTT	TRBV7-2	TRBJ1-1	few	-
CASSPGLDTEAFF	TGTGCCAGCAGCCCAGGGTTGGACACTGAAGCTTTCTTT	TRBV7-3	TRBJ1-1	many	-
CASSLTEVAGAQETQYF	TGTGCCAGCAGCTTAACGGAGGTGGCGGGGGCCCAAGAGACCCAGTACTTC	TRBV7-3	TRBJ2-5	many	-
CASSYSANRDLNTEAFF	TGTGCCAGCAGTTACTCGGCGAATCGGGACCTGAACACTGAAGCTTTCTTT	TRBV6-5	TRBJ1-1	many	-
CASSRRRAGTANTEAFF	TGTGCCAGCAGCAGAAGAAGAGCCGGGACGGCGAACACTGAAGCTTTCTTT	TRBV6-1	TRBJ1-1	few	-
CASSSHRDSKNIQYF	TGTGCCAGCAGTTCTCACCGGGACAGCAAAAACATTCAGTACTTC	TRBV6-5	TRBJ2-4	few	TRBD1
CASRLGFRDSTGNEQFF	TGTGCCAGCAGACTTGGGTTCCGGGACTCTACGGGGAATGAGCAGTTCTTC	TRBV7-9	TRBJ2-1	-	-